Given below is one TCR beta chain in context. Participants spanned ages about 18 to 100 years and resided in roughly 26 US areas. Self-reported history from a screening survey and questionnaire set each donor's cohort. This entry belongs to a study of blood T cell repertoires in COVID-19. CDR3 length: 14 residues. Germline values: CDR1 SGHDT, CDR2 YYEEEE. V shed 4 bases and J shed 7 bases, with 15 bases lying between them. In the original processing: From reference gene primer amplification, estimates of nucleated cell counts were derived. The method was immunoSEQ multiplex PCR; TCRdb's version includes in-frame clones alone and lacks a portion of them. V and J calls and clone size are those listed in that table; D and trimming were worked out from the DNA. Of 360,000 or so clones in the sample, 87% were seen once.

Sequencing was done on a sample of PBMCs or T cells enriched from blood (not recorded which). The chain uses TRBV5-6 and TRBJ1-5; D is perhaps TRBD1 (6 bases). The sequence was obtained from a woman in her 30s who had recovered from COVID-19. CDR3: CASSLRGGEQPQHF. CDR3 bases: TGTGCCAGCAGCCTACGCGGGGGCGAACAGCCCCAGCATTTT.